Listed here are 23 T cell receptor beta chains from one sample, sequenced in a study of blood T cell repertoires in COVID-19. The method was immunoSEQ multiplex PCR; TCRdb's version includes in-frame clones alone and lacks a portion of them. The sample has around 100,000 clones; 80% to 90% are singletons. The specimen was peripheral blood. These receptors came from a woman aged 80 or over with acute or convalescent COVID-19.

The V gene is TRBV7-9, the J gene TRBJ2-1, with 8 bases that match TRBD1. Trimming took 6 bases from V and 8 from J; bases not matched to a gene: 6. Germline V gene data show CDR1 as SEHNR and CDR2 as FQNEAQ (reference sequence). The CDR3 contains 13 residues. CDR3 in amino acids: CASRPTGVDEQFF. The CDR3 DNA reads TGTGCCAGCAGACCGACAGGGGTAGATGAGCAGTTCTTC.

The V and J genes are TRBV7-2 and TRBJ2-1, with 7 positions matching TRBD1. Per germline, CDR1 SGHTA and CDR2 FQGNSA. The ends lost 4 bases at V and 4 bases at J; junction bases unmatched: 7. The CDR3 is made up of 15 amino acids. The chain's CDR3 is CASSSRDRRYNEQFF. The CDR3 region has the DNA TGTGCCAGCAGCTCCCGGGACAGAAGATACAATGAGCAGTTCTTC.

This clone showed up just a few times. The V and J genes are TRBV15 and TRBJ2-3; 12 nucleotides align to TRBD2. Germline V gene lookup returns CDR1 LNHNV and CDR2 YYDKDF (reference sequence). The J segment lost 4 bases and the V segment lost 9 bases, leaving 8 bases of the junction unmatched. The length of the CDR3 is 15 residues. Written as DNA, the CDR3 is TGTGCCACTACCGCTAGCGGGGGGGCCTCAGATACGCAGTATTTT. Its protein product is CATTASGGASDTQYF.

V is TRBV7-3 and J is TRBJ2-3, with 11 bases aligning to TRBD2. The germline gives CDR1 SGHTA, CDR2 FQGTGA. J was trimmed by 4 bases and V by 2 bases; bases with no gene match: 11. CDR3 length equals 18 residues. CDR3 region: CASSLRASGGREADTQYF. CDR3 in DNA: TGTGCCAGCAGCTTACGAGCTAGCGGGGGGCGGGAGGCAGATACGCAGTATTTT.

CDR3 nucleotides: TGTGCCAGTAGTGAAGGGCAGGGGGCCTGGAGCTCCTACGAGCAGTACTTC. Protein product: CASSEGQGAWSSYEQYF. V gene TRBV19 combines with J gene TRBJ2-7; 8 nucleotides agree with TRBD1. Germline values: CDR1 LNHDA, CDR2 SQIVND (reference sequence). The CDR3 totals 17 residues. Trimming removed 5 bases from V and 0 bases from J; junction bases left unmatched: 12. Full variable domain (missing parts from reference TRBV19 and TRBJ2-7): DGGITQSPKYLFRKEGQNVTLSCEQNLNHDAMYWYRQDPGQGLRLIYYSQIVNDFQKGDIAEGYSVSREKKESFPLTVTSAQKNPTAFYLCASSEGQGAWSSYEQYFGPGTRLTVT.

The CDR3 reads CATSDNNRGLDETQYF. The CDR3, as DNA: TGTGCCACCAGTGATAACAACAGGGGATTAGATGAGACCCAGTACTTC. This chain connects TRBV24-1 to TRBJ2-5; 7 bases map to TRBD1. CDR3 length equals 16 residues. Germline CDR1 is KGHDR and CDR2 is SFDVKD. Trimming cost V 3 bases and J 5 bases; bases outside gene matches: 11.

The chain links TRBV5-8 to TRBJ2-4; TRBD1 matches 9 bases. This CDR3 has 19 amino acids. Germline assignment: CDR1 SGHTS and CDR2 YDEGEE. Trimming cost V 0 bases and J 1 base; bases outside gene matches: 11. The CDR3 region has the DNA TGTGCCAGCAGCTTGGAGTATGGACAGGGGAGGTGGGCCAAAAACATTCAGTACTTC. It is translated as CASSLEYGQGRWAKNIQYF.

The rearrangement joins TRBV7-2 to TRBJ1-1; D is possibly TRBD1 (6 bases). The CDR3 has 11 amino acids. Germline V CDR1 and CDR2: SGHTA, FQGNSA. Trimming pared 4 bases from V and 8 bases from J, leaving 8 bases between. CDR3 residues: CASSSDREAFF. CDR3 sequence (DNA): TGTGCCAGCAGCTCGGACAGAGAAGCTTTCTTT.

V gene TRBV27 combines with J gene TRBJ1-4, with D uncertain. The ends were cut back, 0 bases at V and 1 base at J, with 18 bases in the middle. CDR3 length: 19 residues. CDR1 MNHEY and CDR2 SMNVEV come from the germline V gene (reference sequence). CDR3 residues: CASSLSGRVGGGTNEKLFF. The CDR3 DNA reads TGTGCCAGCAGTTTATCCGGCCGTGTCGGCGGTGGAACTAATGAAAAACTGTTTTTT. Full variable domain (missing parts from reference TRBV27 and TRBJ1-4): EAQVTQNPRYLITVTGKKLTVTCSQNMNHEYMSWYRQDPGLGLRQIYYSMNVEVTDKGDVPEGYKVSRKEKRNFPLILESPSPNQTSLYFCASSLSGRVGGGTNEKLFFGSGTQLSVL.

The genes are TRBV10-3 and TRBJ2-2; 9 bases match TRBD1. This CDR3 region has 13 residues. The germline gives CDR1 ENHRY, CDR2 SYGVKD. The J segment lost 4 bases and the V segment lost 8 bases, leaving 2 bases of the junction unmatched. The CDR3 loop reads CAIGDRVTGELFF. CDR3 DNA sequence: TGTGCCATCGGGGACAGGGTCACCGGGGAGCTGTTTTTT.

V and J are TRBV6-5 and TRBJ1-5; 7 bases map to TRBD1. The germline CDR1 and CDR2 sequences are MNHEY and SVGAGI. This CDR3 region has 14 residues. V was clipped by 6 bases and J by 2 bases; unmatched bases: 4. In DNA form, the CDR3 reads TGTGCCAGCAGGGACAGGTGGGGCAATCAGCCCCAGCATTTT. Its translation: CASRDRWGNQPQHF.

The rearrangement links TRBV13 to TRBJ1-1, with unresolved D. The length of the CDR3 is 13 residues. The V gene lost 5 bases and the J gene lost 3 bases, with 10 bases spanning the gap. CDR1 is PRHDT and CDR2 is FYEKMQ in the germline V gene (reference sequence). DNA for the CDR3: TGTGCCAGCAGCACGGATGAGGACACTGAAGCTTTCTTT. Translated: CASSTDEDTEAFF.

Details on this clone: Other DNA sequences in this sample translate to the same CDR3. The V gene is TRBV10-3, the J gene TRBJ1-3; D ambiguous. The germline V gene has CDR1 ENHRY and CDR2 SYGVKD. CDR3 length: 15 residues. Trimming took off 0 bases at V and 1 base at J, with 7 bases between the two ends. Here the CDR3 reads CAISESGLSGNTIYF. CDR3 sequence (DNA): TGTGCCATCAGTGAGTCAGGACTTTCTGGAAACACCATATATTTT.

The chain recombines TRBV6-2 or TRBV6-3 with TRBJ2-6, with D perhaps TRBD1 (5 bases). This CDR3 is built from 16 residues. Germline lookup yields CDR1 MNHEY and CDR2 SVGEGT. Trimming pared 2 bases from V and 2 bases from J, leaving 10 bases between. The CDR3 reads CASSYGARAGANVLTF. In DNA form, the CDR3 reads TGTGCCAGCAGTTACGGGGCCAGGGCTGGGGCCAACGTCCTGACTTTC.

The chain uses TRBV28 and TRBJ1-1, with D hard to call. The CDR3 consists of 13 residues. V was trimmed by 4 bases and J by 1 base, leaving 7 bases between them. Germline lookup yields CDR1 MDHEN and CDR2 SYDVKM. CDR3 sequence: CASSSYRNTEAFF. CDR3 in DNA: TGTGCCAGCAGTTCCTATAGGAACACTGAAGCTTTCTTT.

This clone is a singleton in its sample. The chain combines TRBV6-5 with TRBJ2-2; unclear D gene. Germline V lookup: CDR1 MNHEY, CDR2 SVGAGI. Between the trimmed V and J ends, which lost 0 bases and 7 bases, there was a span of 9 bases. The CDR3 covers 14 residues. In nucleotides, the CDR3 is TGTGCCAGCAGTTACTCCAACTCGGGCGGGGAGCTGTTTTTT. It is translated as CASSYSNSGGELFF.

The CDR3 nucleotides are TGTGCCAGCAGTCGCGCCAGACTTAATGAAAAACTGTTTTTT. Amino acid sequence: CASSRARLNEKLFF. V and J are TRBV6-2 or TRBV6-3 and TRBJ1-4, with unresolved D. Trimming removed 5 bases from V and 4 bases from J, with 11 bases in between. This CDR3 has 14 residues. Germline V CDR1 and CDR2: MNHEY, SVGEGT.

The chain is built from TRBV19 and TRBJ1-2; D remains ambiguous. Germline loops: CDR1 LNHDA, CDR2 SQIVND (reference sequence). CDR3 length: 13 residues. V was trimmed by 3 bases and J by 4 bases, leaving 9 bases between them. The CDR3 loop is CASSMNKFYGYTF. CDR3 bases: TGTGCCAGTAGTATGAACAAATTCTATGGCTACACCTTC.

To note about this clone: Other nucleotide sequences from this sample produce the same CDR3. This sequence joins TRBV30 and TRBJ2-7, with D perhaps TRBD2 (7 bases). The V end was cut by 0 bases, the J end by 7 bases, with 13 bases between. From germline, CDR1 is GTSNPN and CDR2 SVGIG (reference sequence). The length of the CDR3 is 13 residues. In DNA form, the CDR3 reads TGTGCCTGGAGTGTCCGGGGGGCGGGGGAGCAGTACTTC. The encoded protein is CAWSVRGAGEQYF.

This clone has more than one count but fewer than ten. The chain joins TRBV28 to TRBJ1-5; 10 bases map to TRBD1. The CDR3 sequence is 16 residues long. Germline V gene sequence: CDR1 MDHEN, CDR2 SYDVKM. The V and J ends lost 2 bases and 7 bases, in that order; junction bases with no gene match: 8. CDR3 nucleotides: TGTGCCAGCAGTTTAATCCGACAGGGGGCGCGACAGCCCCAGCATTTT. Protein: CASSLIRQGARQPQHF.

The V call is TRBV11-2, the J call TRBJ1-1, with D possibly being TRBD1 (5 bases). The V end lost 4 bases, the J end lost 0 bases, and 15 bases lay between the germline ends. This CDR3 spans 16 amino acids. The germline V gene has CDR1 SGHAT and CDR2 FQNNGV. CDR3 sequence reads: CASSSREGRMNTEAFF. For the CDR3, the DNA is TGTGCCAGCAGCTCCAGGGAAGGAAGGATGAACACTGAAGCTTTCTTT.

The V call is TRBV5-1, the J call TRBJ2-7, with 12 bases matching TRBD2. Germline CDR1 SGHRS, CDR2 YFSETQ. The junction had 2 bases not matched to a gene; V was cut back by 0 bases and J by 7 bases. CDR3 length: 14 amino acids. CDR3 sequence (DNA): TGCGCCAGCAGCTTGGGACTAGCGGGGGTTGAGCAGTACTTC. Translated, it gives CASSLGLAGVEQYF.

The chain recombines TRBV6-5 with TRBJ2-3; tentative D call: TRBD1 (5 bases). The CDR3 is made up of 14 amino acids. The V gene lost 2 bases and the J gene lost 2 bases, with 8 bases spanning the gap. Germline CDR1 and CDR2: MNHEY and SVGAGI. CDR3 in amino acids: CASSYVGATDTQYF. The CDR3, as DNA: TGTGCCAGCAGTTACGTAGGGGCCACAGATACGCAGTATTTT.